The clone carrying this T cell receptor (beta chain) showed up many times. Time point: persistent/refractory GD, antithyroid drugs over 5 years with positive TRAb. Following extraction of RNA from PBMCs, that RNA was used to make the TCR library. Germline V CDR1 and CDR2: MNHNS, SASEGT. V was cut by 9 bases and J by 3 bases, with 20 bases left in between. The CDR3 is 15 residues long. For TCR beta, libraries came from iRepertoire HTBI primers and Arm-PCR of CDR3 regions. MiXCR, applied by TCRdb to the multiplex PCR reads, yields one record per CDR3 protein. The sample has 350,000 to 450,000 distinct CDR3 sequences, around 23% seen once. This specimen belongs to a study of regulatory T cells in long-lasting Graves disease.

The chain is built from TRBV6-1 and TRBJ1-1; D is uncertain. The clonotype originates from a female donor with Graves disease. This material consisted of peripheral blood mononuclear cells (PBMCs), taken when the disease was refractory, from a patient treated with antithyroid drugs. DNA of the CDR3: TGTGCCAGTAAAGGTGGCGCGATTCTGGACACTGAAGCTTTCTTT. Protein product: CASKGGAILDTEAFF.